This TCR beta chain was recovered during a study of shared T cell receptors in the human thymus. Assay: immunoSEQ multiplex PCR; the TCRdb copy retains only in-frame clones and omits some. Of about 540,000 clones listed, roughly 74% were seen once; the top ten hold 0.013%. This CDR3 comprises 13 residues. V was trimmed by 4 bases and J by 5 bases, leaving 11 bases between them. Germline loops: CDR1 SGDLS, CDR2 YYNGEE. These data also featured in a second study, about human thymus T cells. That work contributes: Each of the donors was a healthy Finnish infant who was undergoing open corrective cardiac surgery for congenital heart defects. Resections were taken during corrective heart surgery, and the thymus tissue came from these. Related studies found that unrelated individuals share highly overlapping thymic repertoires.

Sequencing was carried out using thymocytes. V and J are TRBV9 and TRBJ2-3; maybe TRBD2 (6 bases). The receptor's source is a boy younger than two with a congenital heart defect. The CDR3 loop is CASSPGGRDTQYF. CDR3 coding DNA: TGTGCCAGCAGCCCTGGGGGGAGAGATACGCAGTATTTT. Variable domain in full (rest from reference TRBV9 and TRBJ2-3): DSGVTQTPKHLITATGQRVTLRCSPRSGDLSVYWYQQSLDQGLQFLIQYYNGEERAKGNILERFSAQQFPDLHSELNLSSLELGDSALYFCASSPGGRDTQYFGPGTRLTVL.